The next 8 T cell receptor beta chains were all read from a single sample in a study of blood T cell repertoires in COVID-19. The table came from immunoSEQ multiplex PCR; TCRdb's copy has only in-frame clones and leaves some out. There are 80,000 to 100,000 clones in the sample; roughly 90% occur only once, and about 4.2% lies in the top ten. Sequenced input: peripheral blood. The source is a human donor with COVID-19, enrolled during active disease. The donor label of this sample is uncertain.

The V call is TRBV6-5, the J call TRBJ1-1; D gene unclear. This CDR3 is 13 amino acids long. V lost 8 bases and J lost 1, with 11 bases in between. Germline CDR1 and CDR2: MNHEY and SVGAGI. The CDR3 loop is CASAREENTEAFF. The CDR3 DNA sequence: TGTGCCAGCGCAAGGGAGGAGAACACTGAAGCTTTCTTT.

The chain combines TRBV7-2 with TRBJ1-6; the D gene is possibly TRBD1 (6 bases). This CDR3 is 16 amino acids long. Trimming cost V 0 bases and J 5 bases, with 11 bases left between them. Germline CDR1 SGHTA, CDR2 FQGNSA. The DNA for the CDR3 is TGTGCCAGCAGCTTAGCAGGGGGGGGAAATAATTCACCCCTCCACTTT. As protein: CASSLAGGGNNSPLHF. Looking up the rest from reference TRBV7-2 and TRBJ1-6 gives the full variable domain: GAGVSQSPSNKVTEKGKDVELRCDPISGHTALYWYRQSLGQGLEFLIYFQGNSAPDKSGLPSDRFSAERTGGSVSTLTIQRTQQEDSAVYLCASSLAGGGNNSPLHFGNGTRLTVT.

The gene calls are TRBV6-5 and TRBJ1-1, with D unresolved. The CDR3 contains 13 residues. Between the trimmed V and J ends, which lost 6 bases and 6 bases, there was a span of 14 bases. Per the germline V gene, CDR1 is MNHEY and CDR2 is SVGAGI. The CDR3 sequence is CASSAGPPAEAFF. CDR3 nucleotide sequence: TGTGCCAGCAGCGCCGGTCCCCCGGCTGAAGCTTTCTTT.

This clone has a single count. This sequence joins TRBV5-1 and TRBJ2-3, with 8 nucleotides matching TRBD1. V trimming: 4 bases; J trimming: 1 base; junction bases outside the gene matches: 2. The CDR3 is made up of 14 amino acids. Germline assignment: CDR1 SGHRS and CDR2 YFSETQ. In nucleotides, the CDR3 is TGCGCCAGCAGCCAGGGGGCAGGCACAGATACGCAGTATTTT. Amino acid sequence: CASSQGAGTDTQYF.

The chain has TRBV24-1 and TRBJ2-2; tentatively, D is TRBD1 (6 bases). The CDR3 contains 13 residues. In germline, CDR1 is KGHDR, CDR2 SFDVKD. V was trimmed by 6 bases and J by 5 bases, leaving 9 bases between them. The CDR3 is CATSSRGTGELFF. In DNA, the CDR3 is TGTGCCACCAGTTCGAGGGGGACCGGGGAGCTGTTTTTT.

The chain combines TRBV11-1 with TRBJ1-2, with 8 bases identical to TRBD1. CDR3 length: 13 residues. J was trimmed by 9 bases and V by 5 bases; bases with no gene match: 8. Germline CDR1 SGHAT, CDR2 FQDESV (reference sequence). The CDR3 nucleotides are TGTGCCAGCAGCCGGGGACAGGCTTTGAGCTACACCTTC. This sequence encodes CASSRGQALSYTF.

This clone appeared once. As DNA, the CDR3 is TGTGCCAGCAGTGAACGACTATGGACTGAAGCTTTCTTT. Its translation: CASSERLWTEAFF. V and J are TRBV25-1 and TRBJ1-1; D ambiguous. V lost 2 bases to trimming and J lost 5 bases, with 9 bases between them. From germline, CDR1 is MGHDK and CDR2 SYGVNS. The CDR3 sequence is 13 residues long.

The chain combines TRBV18 with TRBJ1-5; TRBD1 might be the D (6 bases). Germline values: CDR1 KGHSH, CDR2 LQKENI. The V gene lost 2 bases and the J gene lost 5 bases, with 16 bases spanning the gap. The length of the CDR3 is 16 residues. CDR3 in amino acids: CASSPSSVRGYQPQHF. CDR3 DNA sequence: TGTGCCAGCTCACCAAGTTCGGTCAGGGGTTATCAGCCCCAGCATTTT.